The 27 T cell receptor beta chains below all came from one sample that was sequenced in a study of blood T cells in healthy people across ages. A second about 6 to 12 cycle PCR used barcoded and J-beta primers. Via MiXCR, TCRdb re-called the 5' RACE reads, giving one row per CDR3 protein. The sample holds hundreds of thousands of distinct CDR3 sequences, 40% to 50% seen once. Sequencing input: blood. All receptors derive from a man aged 55 to 70 in good health.

This chain uses TRBV13 with TRBJ2-5; no clear D. V was cut by 0 bases and J by 11 bases, with 22 bases left in between. The CDR3 is 16 amino acids. Germline V gives CDR1 PRHDT, CDR2 FYEKMQ (reference sequence). For the CDR3, the DNA is TGTGCCAGCAGCTTAGGCCACCGTGATCTCCGGAATGGGCAGTACTTC. Translated: CASSLGHRDLRNGQYF. Complete variable domain (other parts from reference TRBV13 and TRBJ2-5): AAGVIQSPRHLIKEKRETATLKCYPIPRHDTVYWYQQGPGQDPQFLISFYEKMQSDKGSIPDRFSAQQFSDYHSELNMSSLELGDSALYFCASSLGHRDLRNGQYFGPGTRLLVL.

This clonotype was counted only a few times. The J gene is TRBJ2-3, the V gene TRBV29-1, with unresolved D. Germline CDR1 and CDR2: SQVTM and ANQGSEA. CDR3 length: 14 amino acids. V lost 0 bases to trimming and J lost 4 bases, with 11 bases between them. DNA of the CDR3: TGCAGCGTTGAAGACACTCCAAGCCCAGATACGCAGTATTTT. Translating gives CSVEDTPSPDTQYF.

The gene calls are TRBV5-6 and TRBJ1-5, with 10 bases that match TRBD1. This CDR3 spans 15 amino acids. With V trimmed by 4 bases and J by 2 bases, 3 bases remained unmatched. Looked up from germline, CDR1 is SGHDT and CDR2 is YYEEEE. CDR3 nucleotides: TGTGCCAGCAGCGACAGGGGGCATGGCAATCAGCCCCAGCATTTT. Translating gives CASSDRGHGNQPQHF. Full variable domain (missing parts from reference TRBV5-6 and TRBJ1-5): DAGVTQSPTHLIKTRGQQVTLRCSPKSGHDTVSWYQQALGQGPQFIFQYYEEEERQRGNFPDRFSGHQFPNYSSELNVNALLLGDSALYLCASSDRGHGNQPQHFGDGTRLSIL.

The chain recombines TRBV3-1 with TRBJ2-1; D ambiguous. This CDR3 contains 15 residues. Germline-derived CDR1 and CDR2 are LGHDT and YNNKEL (reference sequence). V dropped 4 bases and J dropped 5 bases, with 15 bases sitting between them. CDR3 nucleotides: TGTGCCAGCAGCCGATATGACAACACACACAATGAGCAGTTCTTC. This sequence encodes CASSRYDNTHNEQFF.

The CDR3 DNA reads as TGCGCCAGCAGCCAAGATCCCAAGACAGGGACTAACTATGGCTACACCTTC. It is translated as CASSQDPKTGTNYGYTF. J is TRBJ1-2 and V is TRBV4-1; 7 positions match TRBD1. CDR1 is MGHRA and CDR2 is YSYEKL in the germline V gene. The CDR3 runs 17 residues. V was clipped by 0 bases and J by 0 bases; unmatched bases: 7.

The rearrangement uses TRBV12-3 or TRBV12-4 and TRBJ2-7; 9 bases agree with TRBD2. This CDR3 is 17 amino acids long. Germline trimming cut 3 bases from V and 5 bases from J; bases unmatched to any gene: 14. CDR3 region: CASSFKKLGREGHEQYF. DNA for the CDR3: TGTGCCAGCAGTTTCAAGAAGCTGGGGCGGGAGGGCCACGAGCAGTACTTC.

This clonotype was picked up a small number of times. The chain couples TRBV4-3 to TRBJ1-2; D may be TRBD1 (6 bases). Germline V gene lookup returns CDR1 LGHNA and CDR2 YSLEER. Trimming left V 4 bases short and J 5 bases short, with 14 bases between. There are 14 residues in the CDR3. The CDR3 is CASSPSRTAYGYTF. The CDR3 coding sequence is TGCGCCAGCAGCCCCTCAAGGACAGCTTATGGCTACACCTTC.

This rearrangement joins TRBV6-2 or TRBV6-3 to TRBJ1-1; a possible D gene is TRBD1 (6 bases). Looked up from germline, CDR1 is MNHEY and CDR2 is SVGEGT. The CDR3 spans 15 residues. V was trimmed by 5 bases and J by 6 bases, leaving 19 bases between them. As DNA, the CDR3 is TGTGCCAGCAGTCGCATGCTAACAGGGAGGCCTGAAGCTTTCTTT. Its protein product is CASSRMLTGRPEAFF.

There are a few counts of this clonotype. The CDR3 protein is CASSLGQTYQETQYF. CDR3 nucleotides: TGCGCCAGCAGCTTGGGGCAGACGTACCAAGAGACCCAGTACTTC. V is TRBV5-1 and J is TRBJ2-5; no reliable D call. With 0 bases removed from V and 0 bases from J, the gap between germline ends came to 9 bases. CDR3 length: 15 residues. Germline CDR1 is SGHRS and CDR2 is YFSETQ.

The rearrangement uses TRBV6-5 and TRBJ1-1; D ambiguous. V dropped 5 bases and J dropped 1 base, with 17 bases sitting between them. The germline gives CDR1 MNHEY, CDR2 SVGAGI. The length of the CDR3 is 16 residues. CDR3 amino acids: CASSNYLDSPNTEAFF. The CDR3 DNA is TGTGCCAGCAGTAATTACCTGGACTCACCGAACACTGAAGCTTTCTTT.

The rearrangement joins TRBV20-1 to TRBJ2-2, with D possibly TRBD2 on 6 matching bases. The ends were cut back, 6 bases at V and 6 bases at J, with 14 bases in the middle. There are 13 residues in the CDR3. Germline loops: CDR1 DFQATT, CDR2 SNEGSKA (reference sequence). For the CDR3, the DNA is TGCAGTGCAACGCCACTAGCTCCCGGGGAGCTGTTTTTT. It encodes CSATPLAPGELFF.

The sample holds a few counts of this clonotype. The chain links TRBV28 to TRBJ1-3, with D unresolved. This CDR3 is built from 14 residues. The germline V and J ends were trimmed by 6 bases and 0 bases, with 9 bases remaining between them. Germline V lookup: CDR1 MDHEN, CDR2 SYDVKM. The CDR3 nucleotides are TGTGCCAGCAGCCGTGAGAGCTCTGGAAACACCATATATTTT. This encodes CASSRESSGNTIYF.

This clonotype appeared a few times. The rearrangement joins TRBV5-5 to TRBJ2-3; 7 bases are a match to TRBD1. CDR3 length equals 15 residues. Germline assignment: CDR1 SGHKS and CDR2 YYEKEE (reference sequence). The V segment lost 1 base and the J segment 7 bases; nucleotides outside the gene matches: 9. DNA for the CDR3: TGTGCCAGCAGCTTGAAAGAACAGGGGCCTCATACGCAGTATTTT. Encoded protein: CASSLKEQGPHTQYF.

V is TRBV7-2 and J is TRBJ1-6; no firm D call. The V gene lost 4 bases and the J gene lost 7 bases, with 8 bases spanning the gap. Per the germline V gene, CDR1 is SGHTA and CDR2 is FQGNSA. The CDR3 length is 13 residues. For the CDR3, the DNA is TGTGCCAGCAGCTGGACGGAGAATTCACCCCTCCACTTT. It is translated as CASSWTENSPLHF.

This clonotype was seen more than once but under ten times. This chain links TRBV6-2 or TRBV6-3 with TRBJ2-3; 9 nucleotides agree with TRBD1. V lost 0 bases and J lost 4; bases outside the gene matches: 5. Per the germline V gene, CDR1 is MNHEY and CDR2 is SVGEGT. The CDR3 covers 16 residues. The CDR3 region has the DNA TGTGCCAGCAGTTACTCTGGGACAGGGTCTCCAGATACGCAGTATTTT. Translation gives CASSYSGTGSPDTQYF.

To note about this clonotype: The junction does not match germline at one end; this may be a read error. The chain couples TRBV5-6 to TRBJ2-1; D gene ambiguous. This CDR3 spans 12 amino acids. Germline V gene sequence: CDR1 SGHDT, CDR2 YYEEEE. CDR3 sequence: CASSLDPDEQFF. DNA of the CDR3: TGTGCCAGCAGTTTGGATCCAGATGAGCAGTTCTTC.

The rearrangement links TRBV20-1 to TRBJ1-5; no clear D. The CDR3 sequence is 14 residues long. V lost 6 bases and J 3 bases, leaving 15 bases between the germline ends. Germline V gene data show CDR1 as DFQATT and CDR2 as SNEGSKA (reference sequence). CDR3 coding DNA: TGCAGTGCCCTTGACGGCGGACCCAATCAGCCCCAGCATTTT. Translated, it gives CSALDGGPNQPQHF.

This clonotype was seen only a few times. V usage is TRBV5-1 and J usage is TRBJ2-2; 7 bases line up with TRBD1. CDR1 is SGHRS and CDR2 is YFSETQ in the germline V gene. The trim removed 10 bases at V and 6 bases at J, leaving 9 bases unmatched. The CDR3 extends over 13 amino acids. CDR3 sequence: CAGGTDIPGELFF. The CDR3 region has the DNA TGCGCCGGTGGGACAGATATCCCCGGGGAGCTGTTTTTT. Together with reference TRBV5-1 and TRBJ2-2, the CDR3 gives the full variable domain: KAGVTQTPRYLIKTRGQQVTLSCSPISGHRSVSWYQQTPGQGLQFLFEYFSETQRNKGNFPGRFSGRQFSNSRSEMNVSTLELGDSALYLCAGGTDIPGELFFGEGSRLTVL.

The V and J genes are TRBV2 and TRBJ2-3; D gene unclear. This CDR3 spans 12 amino acids. Per germline, CDR1 SNHLY and CDR2 FYNNEI. Trimming took 10 bases from V and 0 from J, leaving 8 bases between them. The CDR3 region has the DNA TGTGCCACCTCCGAGAGCACAGATACGCAGTATTTT. As protein: CATSESTDTQYF.

In its sample, this clonotype was seen once. This chain links TRBV20-1 with TRBJ2-1; D ambiguous. Judging by the DNA end, TRBJ2-7 fits better; the J call may be wrong. The CDR3 loop spans 12 amino acids. The germline V gene has CDR1 DFQATT and CDR2 SNEGSKA (reference sequence). The chain's CDR3 is CSASFMTGEQYF. The CDR3 nucleotides are TGCAGTGCTAGCTTCATGACTGGTGAGCAGTACTTC.

V and J are TRBV12-3 or TRBV12-4 and TRBJ2-4; TRBD2 matches at 7 bases. Germline trimming cut 7 bases from V and 3 bases from J; bases unmatched to any gene: 6. The CDR3 runs to 14 residues. The CDR3 DNA reads TGTGCCAGCACCTGGGGGGGGGGCAAAAACATTCAGTACTTC. Translated: CASTWGGGKNIQYF.

The chain carries TRBV5-1 and TRBJ2-3; 7 positions match TRBD1. This CDR3 contains 15 residues. V was pared by 1 base and J by 2 bases, with 4 bases of the junction left unmatched. Germline V gene sequence: CDR1 SGHRS, CDR2 YFSETQ. CDR3 sequence reads: CASSLLTGNTDTQYF. The CDR3 nucleotides read TGCGCCAGCAGCTTGTTGACAGGGAACACAGATACGCAGTATTTT.

The chain has TRBV20-1 and TRBJ2-3; no firm D call. The germline V gene encodes CDR1 DFQATT and CDR2 SNEGSKA (reference sequence). CDR3 size: 10 residues. Trimming pared 6 bases from V and 7 bases from J, leaving 8 bases between. CDR3 DNA: TGCAGTGCCGGGTTTTATACGCAGTATTTT. It yields the protein CSAGFYTQYF.

This chain connects TRBV5-1 to TRBJ2-7, with 11 bases aligning to TRBD1. The CDR3 has 15 amino acids. V lost 5 bases to trimming and J lost 6 bases; unmatched junction nucleotides: 10. Looked up from germline, CDR1 is SGHRS and CDR2 is YFSETQ. The CDR3 spells CASRYAAGTGGEQYF. CDR3 sequence (DNA): TGCGCCAGCAGATACGCGGCCGGGACAGGGGGCGAGCAGTACTTC.

On this clonotype itself: Sequence at one end of the junction differs from germline and may be a read error. V usage is TRBV4-3 and J usage is TRBJ2-3; the D gene is possibly TRBD1 (6 bases). Germline lookup yields CDR1 LGHNA and CDR2 YSLEER. The CDR3 extends over 13 amino acids. The CDR3: CASSRGDTDRQYF. CDR3 nucleotides: TGCGCCAGCAGCCGAGGGGACACAGATAGGCAGTATTTT.

This clonotype was observed a few times. This sequence joins TRBV15 and TRBJ2-1; D unresolved. The CDR3 extends over 16 amino acids. Germline CDR1 LNHNV, CDR2 YYDKDF (reference sequence). V was cut by 5 bases and J by 0 bases, with 14 bases left in between. The CDR3 region is CATSGVFGPSYNEQFF. CDR3 coding DNA: TGTGCCACCAGCGGGGTATTTGGGCCCTCCTACAATGAGCAGTTCTTC. The whole variable domain, remainder taken from reference TRBV15 and TRBJ2-1, is DAMVIQNPRYQVTQFGKPVTLSCSQTLNHNVMYWYQQKSSQAPKLLFHYYDKDFNNEADTPDNFQSRRPNTSFCFLDIRSPGLGDTAMYLCATSGVFGPSYNEQFFGPGTRLTVL.

This chain uses TRBV12-3 or TRBV12-4 with TRBJ1-2; D remains ambiguous. CDR3 length: 16 amino acids. Trimming shortened V by 3 bases and J by 0 bases, and 14 bases separated the two germline ends. CDR3 in DNA: TGTGCCAGCAGTTTCTATGGGATCAGGACTAACTATGGCTACACCTTC. Translation gives CASSFYGIRTNYGYTF.